These 5 T cell receptor beta chains originate from one sample sequenced in a study of T cell changes during pregnancy in multiple sclerosis. Data came from immunoSEQ multiplex PCR; TCRdb stores just in-frame clones and leaves some out. This sample has some 97,000 clones, with 80% to 95% found just once. The material was peripheral blood, obtained after pregnancy. Receptors originate from a female donor with multiple sclerosis, enrolled in a pregnancy study.

V and J are TRBV4-1 and TRBJ2-6, with D tentatively TRBD1 (5 bases). CDR1 MGHRA and CDR2 YSYEKL come from the germline V gene. The V gene lost 4 bases and the J gene lost 4 bases, with 11 bases spanning the gap. The CDR3 runs 15 residues. The CDR3 loop is CASSPQGVGANVLTF. The CDR3 coding sequence is TGCGCCAGCAGCCCCCAGGGTGTCGGGGCCAACGTCCTGACTTTC.

This clone occurred a few times. The chain is built from TRBV19 and TRBJ1-6; 8 bases map to TRBD1. The V segment lost 1 base and the J segment 5 bases; nucleotides outside the gene matches: 1. Germline V gives CDR1 LNHDA, CDR2 SQIVND (reference sequence). The CDR3 consists of 15 residues. CDR3 DNA sequence: TGTGCCAGTAGTATAGCGACAGGGGATAATTCACCCCTCCACTTT. This gives the protein CASSIATGDNSPLHF.

The chain couples TRBV7-9 to TRBJ2-1, with a weak D call TRBD1 (7 bases). Per the germline V gene, CDR1 is SEHNR and CDR2 is FQNEAQ (reference sequence). This CDR3 comprises 16 residues. The germline V and J ends were trimmed by 1 base and 3 bases, with 13 bases remaining between them. CDR3 loop: CASSLGRQGLYNEQFF. The DNA of the CDR3 is TGTGCCAGCAGCTTAGGCCGACAGGGACTCTACAATGAGCAGTTCTTC.

CDR3 residues: CASSPGTGEAFF. As DNA, the CDR3 is TGTGCCAGCAGCCCCGGGACAGGTGAAGCTTTCTTT. This chain links TRBV7-3 with TRBJ1-1, with TRBD1 matching over 8 bases. The CDR3 extends over 12 amino acids. Germline CDR1 is SGHTA and CDR2 is FQGTGA. Losses at the gene ends were 5 bases for V and 7 bases for J; bases not matched to a gene: 3.

In its sample, this clone was seen once. The chain couples TRBV2 to TRBJ1-3; 8 bases map to TRBD1. V dropped 6 bases and J dropped 5; count of bases not matched to a gene: 6. The CDR3 contains 14 residues. Per germline, CDR1 SNHLY and CDR2 FYNNEI. The CDR3 nucleotides are TGTGCCAGCAGCAGACAGGGGTCCCGAAACACCATATATTTT. Translation gives CASSRQGSRNTIYF.